The 21 T cell receptor beta chains below were found in one sample sequenced in a study of CD8+ T cells in alopecia areata. Isolated RNA was reverse transcribed into cDNA used as the sequencing template. Clones were read by immunoSEQ multiplex PCR, and TCRdb kept only the in-frame ones, dropping some. The sample consists of 200,000 to 250,000 clones, 50% to 65% of them appearing once. Here the sequenced sample was CD4+ T cells sorted from blood, taken at week 0. Receptors originate from a human donor with alopecia areata.

The V gene is TRBV7-9, the J gene TRBJ2-7, with a weak D call TRBD2 (6 bases). CDR1 is SEHNR and CDR2 is FQNEAQ in the germline V gene (reference sequence). This CDR3 has 14 residues. Trimming pared 5 bases from V and 6 bases from J, leaving 17 bases between. The CDR3 is CASSARLGLGEQYF. The DNA for the CDR3 is TGTGCCAGCAGCGCAAGACTGGGACTCGGCGAGCAGTACTTC.

This clone was found many times. The V and J genes are TRBV9 and TRBJ2-3; TRBD2 agrees at 10 bases. The germline gives CDR1 SGDLS, CDR2 YYNGEE. This CDR3 is 15 amino acids long. The junction had 5 bases not matched to a gene; V was cut back by 4 bases and J by 3 bases. CDR3 sequence reads: CASSFTGLATDTQYF. The CDR3 DNA reads TGTGCCAGCAGCTTTACGGGACTAGCGACAGATACGCAGTATTTT. Combining the CDR3 with reference TRBV9 and TRBJ2-3 gives the whole variable domain DSGVTQTPKHLITATGQRVTLRCSPRSGDLSVYWYQQSLDQGLQFLIQYYNGEERAKGNILERFSAQQFPDLHSELNLSSLELGDSALYFCASSFTGLATDTQYFGPGTRLTVL.

This clone was recorded once. The J gene is TRBJ2-7, the V gene TRBV5-1; 15 positions match TRBD2. V lost 4 bases to trimming and J lost 1 base; unmatched junction nucleotides: 3. CDR3 length: 16 amino acids. Germline V CDR1 and CDR2: SGHRS, YFSETQ. CDR3 region: CASSVGTSGRSYEQYF. In DNA form, the CDR3 reads TGCGCCAGCAGCGTGGGGACTAGCGGGAGGTCCTACGAGCAGTACTTC.

Remarks on this clone: The identical CDR3 is also encoded by other nucleotide sequences in the sample. The chain employs TRBV29-1 and TRBJ1-2; TRBD1 matches 10 bases. Trimming took 7 bases from V and 5 from J; bases not matched to a gene: 7. The CDR3 consists of 13 residues. The germline CDR1 and CDR2 sequences are SQVTM and ANQGSEA. The CDR3 DNA follows: TGCAGCGCCTCGGGACAGGGGAATTATGGCTACACCTTC. Translation gives CSASGQGNYGYTF.

The chain links TRBV28 to TRBJ2-7; the match to TRBD1 covers 9 bases. The V gene's germline CDR1 is MDHEN and CDR2 SYDVKM. The CDR3 consists of 15 residues. The junction had 6 bases not matched to a gene; V was cut back by 4 bases and J by 2 bases. CDR3 nucleotides: TGTGCCAGCAGTTCCGCCGGGACAGGGACCTACGAGCAGTACTTC. It encodes CASSSAGTGTYEQYF.

There are a few counts of this clone. The chain employs TRBV14 and TRBJ2-7, with 7 bases aligning to TRBD1. V shed 3 bases and J 1 base; nucleotides not matched to a gene: 6. Germline CDR1 reads SGHDN; CDR2 reads FVKESK. The CDR3 spans 15 residues. Written as DNA, the CDR3 is TGTGCCAGCAGCCAGTTCGGGACAGCTTCCTACGAGCAGTACTTC. Encoded protein: CASSQFGTASYEQYF.

V and J are TRBV15 and TRBJ2-7, with TRBD2 as a possible D gene (7 bases). The germline V gene has CDR1 LNHNV and CDR2 YYDKDF (reference sequence). This CDR3 spans 16 amino acids. Trimming stripped 4 bases from V and 3 bases from J, with 19 bases between. For the CDR3, the DNA is TGTGCCACCAGCATTGGGGGGGTATCAGGGGACTACGAGCAGTACTTC. Translating it yields CATSIGGVSGDYEQYF. Supplemented by reference TRBV15 and TRBJ2-7, the full variable domain reads DAMVIQNPRYQVTQFGKPVTLSCSQTLNHNVMYWYQQKSSQAPKLLFHYYDKDFNNEADTPDNFQSRRPNTSFCFLDIRSPGLGDTAMYLCATSIGGVSGDYEQYFGPGTRLTVT.

In this sample, this clone turned up a few times. This rearrangement joins TRBV4-2 to TRBJ2-1; D is uncertain. The ends were cut back, 0 bases at V and 9 bases at J, with 9 bases in the middle. From germline, CDR1 is LGHNA and CDR2 YNFKEQ. This CDR3 is built from 13 residues. The CDR3 loop is CASSQDPVTEQFF. The CDR3 region has the DNA TGTGCCAGCAGCCAAGATCCCGTTACTGAGCAGTTCTTC.

Here the CDR3 DNA reads TGTGCCAGCAGTGAATCGGTGCTTAGCAATCAGCCCCAGCATTTT. Amino acid sequence: CASSESVLSNQPQHF. The chain employs TRBV6-1 and TRBJ1-5; unclear D gene. The germline V gene has CDR1 MNHNS and CDR2 SASEGT. Between the trimmed V and J ends, which lost 2 bases and 0 bases, there was a span of 8 bases. CDR3 length: 15 residues.

This rearrangement joins TRBV5-1 to TRBJ1-2; D might be TRBD1 (6 bases). CDR1 and CDR2 from the germline V gene are SGHRS and YFSETQ. With 2 bases removed from V and 0 bases from J, the gap between germline ends came to 11 bases. CDR3 length: 15 residues. CDR3 sequence: CASSLATGANYGYTF. The CDR3 region has the DNA TGCGCCAGCAGCTTAGCGACAGGAGCTAACTATGGCTACACCTTC.

The J gene is TRBJ2-4, the V gene TRBV2, with 12 bases fitting TRBD2. The junction had 7 bases not matched to a gene; V was cut back by 10 bases and J by 9 bases. CDR1 and CDR2 from the germline V gene are SNHLY and FYNNEI. The CDR3 totals 13 residues. DNA of the CDR3: TGTGCCAACCGACTAGCGGGAGCCGCCATTCAGTACTTC. It specifies CANRLAGAAIQYF.

The rearrangement links TRBV7-6 to TRBJ2-7; 8 nucleotides agree with TRBD2. Trimming cost V 3 bases and J 6 bases; bases outside gene matches: 10. From germline, CDR1 is SGHVS and CDR2 FNYEAQ. The CDR3 extends over 15 amino acids. The CDR3 sequence is CASSFSGIASREQYF. Here the CDR3 DNA reads TGTGCCAGCAGCTTTAGCGGGATTGCCTCGCGCGAGCAGTACTTC.

CDR3 bases: TGTGCCAGCAGTGGGGACCTGAGGGTCGGGGAGCTGTTTTTT. Residues: CASSGDLRVGELFF. The chain has TRBV9 and TRBJ2-2, with D possibly being TRBD1 or TRBD2 (5 bases each). Germline V gene lookup returns CDR1 SGDLS and CDR2 YYNGEE. The ends were cut back, 5 bases at V and 7 bases at J, with 15 bases in the middle. The CDR3 sequence is 14 residues long.

This clone was picked up a small number of times. The chain uses TRBV29-1 and TRBJ2-1; 7 bases align to TRBD2. The V segment lost 6 bases and the J segment 9 bases; nucleotides outside the gene matches: 17. The CDR3 runs to 15 residues. The germline CDR1 and CDR2 sequences are SQVTM and ANQGSEA. The CDR3 loop is CSVATSGTIDSEQFF. The CDR3 DNA follows: TGCAGCGTGGCAACATCCGGGACTATTGACAGTGAGCAGTTCTTC.

V gene TRBV11-2 combines with J gene TRBJ2-2, with a weak D call TRBD1 (7 bases). This CDR3 spans 16 amino acids. Trimming shortened V by 0 bases and J by 4 bases, and 12 bases separated the two germline ends. CDR1 SGHAT and CDR2 FQNNGV come from the germline V gene. CDR3 sequence: CASSLDAGQSTGELFF. The CDR3 DNA reads as TGTGCCAGCAGCTTAGATGCGGGACAGAGCACCGGGGAGCTGTTTTTT. Based on the CDR3 plus reference TRBV11-2 and TRBJ2-2, the full variable domain is EAGVAQSPRYKIIEKRQSVAFWCNPISGHATLYWYQQILGQGPKLLIQFQNNGVVDDSQLPKDRFSAERLKGVDSTLKIQPAKLEDSAVYLCASSLDAGQSTGELFFGEGSRLTVL.

This clone was seen more than once but under ten times. The chain couples TRBV14 to TRBJ2-2, with 7 positions matching TRBD1. Germline CDR1 is SGHDN and CDR2 is FVKESK. This CDR3 spans 14 amino acids. Trimming removed 4 bases from V and 8 bases from J; junction bases left unmatched: 7. CDR3 protein: CASSPLGQEGELFF. CDR3 DNA: TGTGCCAGCAGCCCTCTAGGACAGGAGGGGGAGCTGTTTTTT. Full variable domain (missing parts from reference TRBV14 and TRBJ2-2): EAGVTQFPSHSVIEKGQTVTLRCDPISGHDNLYWYRRVMGKEIKFLLHFVKESKQDESGMPNNRFLAERTGGTYSTLKVQPAELEDSGVYFCASSPLGQEGELFFGEGSRLTVL.

The rearrangement uses TRBV6-6 and TRBJ1-3; D is undetermined. Per the germline V gene, CDR1 is MNHNY and CDR2 is SVGAGI (reference sequence). Trimming stripped 6 bases from V and 0 bases from J, with 12 bases between. The CDR3 extends over 15 amino acids. CDR3 region: CASRETGSSGNTIYF. The CDR3 DNA sequence: TGTGCCAGCAGAGAAACGGGGAGCTCTGGAAACACCATATATTTT.

The chain uses TRBV19 and TRBJ1-2; D unresolved. CDR3 length: 16 amino acids. Germline V CDR1 and CDR2: LNHDA, SQIVND (reference sequence). Trimming took off 3 bases at V and 5 bases at J, with 19 bases between the two ends. The CDR3 sequence: CASSIQLAPRQYGYTF. The CDR3 DNA follows: TGTGCCAGTAGTATCCAACTGGCACCAAGGCAGTATGGCTACACCTTC.

The CDR3 DNA follows: TGTGCCACCGAGGACAGAAGCACAGATACGCAGTATTTT. Amino acids: CATEDRSTDTQYF. The chain carries TRBV7-9 and TRBJ2-3, with D possibly matching TRBD1 (6 bases). CDR3 length: 13 residues. The V end was cut by 10 bases, the J end by 0 bases, with 11 bases between. CDR1 SEHNR and CDR2 FQNEAQ come from the germline V gene (reference sequence).

CDR3 protein: CAIQETQYF. In nucleotides, the CDR3 is TGTGCCATCCAAGAGACCCAGTACTTC. The chain employs TRBV19 and TRBJ2-5, with no clear D. CDR1 is LNHDA and CDR2 is SQIVND in the germline V gene (reference sequence). Trimming removed 10 bases from V and 1 base from J, with 1 base in between. The CDR3 has 9 residues.

This sequence joins TRBV29-1 and TRBJ1-1; D possibly corresponds to TRBD1 (5 bases). Germline CDR1 SQVTM, CDR2 ANQGSEA. Between the trimmed V and J ends, which lost 7 bases and 7 bases, there was a span of 13 bases. This CDR3 comprises 11 residues. CDR3 protein: CSAQGVGEAFF. The CDR3 bases are TGCAGCGCCCAAGGGGTGGGTGAAGCTTTCTTT.